The 26 T cell receptor beta chains below were found in one sample sequenced in a study of blood T cell repertoires in COVID-19. Measured with immunoSEQ multiplex PCR; TCRdb has only the in-frame clones, and not every one. This sample has a few hundred thousand clones, with around 90% found just once. Material for sequencing was peripheral blood. The receptors shown here come from a woman in her sixties with COVID-19, enrolled during active disease.

This chain connects TRBV30 to TRBJ1-3; 10 bases line up with TRBD1. This CDR3 has 16 residues. V was pared by 0 bases and J by 1 base, with 3 bases of the junction left unmatched. Germline V gives CDR1 GTSNPN, CDR2 SVGIG (reference sequence). This CDR3 is CAWSVRQGASGNTIYF. The CDR3 nucleotides read TGTGCCTGGAGTGTACGACAGGGGGCATCTGGAAACACCATATATTTT.

This sequence joins TRBV7-3 and TRBJ2-1, with TRBD2 matching over 7 bases. Germline CDR1 SGHTA, CDR2 FQGTGA. The CDR3 has 13 amino acids. CDR3 residues: CGERGSSYNEQFF. DNA for the CDR3: TGTGGAGAGCGGGGCAGCTCCTACAATGAGCAGTTCTTC.

The J gene is TRBJ1-5, the V gene TRBV18; 12 nucleotides align to TRBD1. The CDR3 totals 15 residues. Germline V gene data show CDR1 as KGHSH and CDR2 as LQKENI. V shed 6 bases, J shed 6 bases, and the junction held 6 bases outside the gene matches. CDR3 in DNA: TGTGCCAGCTCCACGGGACAGGGGGCGGTTCAGCCCCAGCATTTT. This gives the protein CASSTGQGAVQPQHF.

V is TRBV28 and J is TRBJ2-7; possibly TRBD1 for D (5 bases). Germline CDR1 is MDHEN and CDR2 is SYDVKM. Trimming took off 7 bases at V and 3 bases at J, with 19 bases between the two ends. CDR3 length: 15 amino acids. In DNA form, the CDR3 reads TGTGCCAGCACCCCAGAGGTTGGACATCGCTACGAGCAGTACTTC. This translates into CASTPEVGHRYEQYF.

This rearrangement joins TRBV4-3 to TRBJ2-2, with 14 nucleotides matching TRBD2. V shed 4 bases, J shed 3 bases, and the junction held 7 bases outside the gene matches. The CDR3 length is 18 residues. The germline V gene encodes CDR1 LGHNA and CDR2 YSLEER. CDR3 in amino acids: CASSLGTSGSLYTGELFF. The CDR3, as DNA: TGCGCCAGCAGCCTGGGGACTAGCGGGAGTTTATACACCGGGGAGCTGTTTTTT.

This clone has at least ten counts. V usage is TRBV28 and J usage is TRBJ1-5, with D possibly TRBD1 on 6 matching bases. There are 14 residues in the CDR3. In germline, CDR1 is MDHEN, CDR2 SYDVKM. V lost 6 bases and J 5 bases, leaving 14 bases between the germline ends. The CDR3 DNA reads as TGTGCCAGCAGGCAAACAGGGTACGATCAGCCCCAGCATTTT. This translates into CASRQTGYDQPQHF.

The V gene is TRBV7-8, the J gene TRBJ1-1, with D perhaps TRBD1 (6 bases). The CDR3 is 13 residues long. The germline CDR1 and CDR2 sequences are SGHVS and FQNEAQ. Between the trimmed V and J ends, which lost 5 bases and 4 bases, there was a span of 11 bases. CDR3 protein: CASSRRGGTEAFF. In DNA, the CDR3 is TGTGCCAGCAGCCGCCGAGGGGGCACTGAAGCTTTCTTT.

The J gene is TRBJ2-1, the V gene TRBV11-2, with a tentative D call TRBD1 (6 bases). CDR3 length equals 14 residues. Trimming took 1 base from V and 4 from J, leaving 8 bases between them. The germline V gene encodes CDR1 SGHAT and CDR2 FQNNGV. The CDR3 spells CASSLGDIYNEQFF. The CDR3 DNA sequence: TGTGCCAGCAGCTTAGGGGACATATACAATGAGCAGTTCTTC.

V gene TRBV30 combines with J gene TRBJ2-7; 9 nucleotides agree with TRBD1. CDR1 is GTSNPN and CDR2 is SVGIG in the germline V gene (reference sequence). Germline trimming cut 4 bases from V and 3 bases from J; bases unmatched to any gene: 4. The CDR3 is made up of 13 amino acids. The chain's CDR3 is CAWNRGRNYEQYF. The CDR3, as DNA: TGTGCCTGGAACAGGGGGCGGAACTACGAGCAGTACTTC.

The chain employs TRBV7-9 and TRBJ2-7; 11 bases are shared with TRBD1. There are 15 residues in the CDR3. Germline CDR1 and CDR2: SEHNR and FQNEAQ (reference sequence). With V trimmed by 5 bases and J by 2 bases, 5 bases remained unmatched. Here the CDR3 reads CASSGQGAKPYEQYF. The CDR3 coding sequence is TGTGCCAGCAGCGGACAGGGGGCGAAACCCTACGAGCAGTACTTC.

The chain has TRBV10-3 and TRBJ2-1; D might be TRBD2 (5 bases). The CDR3 contains 14 residues. Trimming pared 4 bases from V and 8 bases from J, leaving 15 bases between. The germline CDR1 and CDR2 sequences are ENHRY and SYGVKD. CDR3 in amino acids: CAISGGLLQDEQFF. CDR3 in DNA: TGTGCCATCAGTGGAGGACTGCTTCAGGATGAGCAGTTCTTC.

The chain combines TRBV27 with TRBJ1-6; D unresolved. CDR3 length equals 17 residues. The V end was cut by 3 bases, the J end by 7 bases, with 19 bases between. Per germline, CDR1 MNHEY and CDR2 SMNVEV (reference sequence). CDR3 bases: TGTGCCAGCAGTTTTGGGCGACCTGGCAGGCTAAATTCACCCCTCCACTTT. It yields the protein CASSFGRPGRLNSPLHF.

The CDR3 region is CASSYRQSTDTQYF. CDR3 DNA sequence: TGTGCCAGCAGTTACCGTCAGTCCACAGATACGCAGTATTTT. V and J are TRBV6-5 and TRBJ2-3; D gene uncertain. The germline V gene has CDR1 MNHEY and CDR2 SVGAGI. This CDR3 has 14 amino acids. The V end was cut by 2 bases, the J end by 2 bases, with 8 bases between.

Here the CDR3 reads CASSLGQGASGELFF. CDR3 nucleotides: TGCGCCAGCAGCTTGGGCCAGGGGGCCTCCGGGGAGCTGTTTTTT. This chain uses TRBV5-1 with TRBJ2-2; TRBD1 agrees at 8 bases. CDR3 length: 15 residues. CDR1 and CDR2 from the germline V gene are SGHRS and YFSETQ. V dropped 0 bases and J dropped 6; count of bases not matched to a gene: 4.

The chain links TRBV30 to TRBJ1-2, with a weak D call TRBD1 (6 bases). V was trimmed by 0 bases and J by 7 bases, leaving 15 bases between them. Germline V gene sequence: CDR1 GTSNPN, CDR2 SVGIG (reference sequence). The CDR3 contains 14 residues. CDR3 sequence reads: CAWSVQGGTGGYTF. CDR3 nucleotides: TGTGCCTGGAGTGTACAGGGTGGAACAGGTGGCTACACCTTC.

This clone was seen only a few times. This chain connects TRBV27 to TRBJ2-2, with TRBD2 identical over 13 bases. Losses at the gene ends were 6 bases for V and 5 bases for J; bases not matched to a gene: 6. CDR3 length: 16 residues. Germline V gene sequence: CDR1 MNHEY, CDR2 SMNVEV (reference sequence). The CDR3 nucleotides are TGTGCCAGCAGGACTAGCGGGAGGTCGGGGACCGGGGAGCTGTTTTTT. This codes for CASRTSGRSGTGELFF.

V gene TRBV6-2 or TRBV6-3 combines with J gene TRBJ2-7, with 8 bases that match TRBD2. The CDR3 is 17 residues long. V lost 6 bases to trimming and J lost 1 base; unmatched junction nucleotides: 14. Germline V lookup: CDR1 MNHEY, CDR2 SVGEGT. CDR3: CASSWDGRLANSYEQYF. The CDR3 nucleotides read TGTGCCAGCAGCTGGGACGGGAGACTAGCGAATTCCTACGAGCAGTACTTC.

The chain combines TRBV25-1 with TRBJ2-1; 7 positions agree with TRBD2. The V gene end was trimmed by 2 bases and the J gene end by 3 bases; junction bases not matched to a gene: 4. The germline V gene has CDR1 MGHDK and CDR2 SYGVNS. The CDR3 consists of 15 residues. In DNA, the CDR3 is TGTGCCAGCAGTGAACTTGGGACTAACTACAATGAGCAGTTCTTC. It encodes CASSELGTNYNEQFF.

This chain uses TRBV5-1 with TRBJ1-4, with 7 bases that match TRBD1. Germline V gives CDR1 SGHRS, CDR2 YFSETQ. The junction had 8 bases not matched to a gene; V was cut back by 5 bases and J by 1 base. The CDR3 covers 16 residues. This chain's CDR3 is CASRVRGIQTNEKLFF. The CDR3 DNA is TGCGCCAGCAGGGTCAGGGGGATACAAACTAATGAAAAACTGTTTTTT.

The CDR3 nucleotides read TGTGCCAGCAGCTTACGGCGCAGGGTGTCCTACAATGAGCAGTTCTTC. Amino acid sequence: CASSLRRRVSYNEQFF. The chain has TRBV7-8 and TRBJ2-1; D possibly corresponds to TRBD1 (5 bases). This CDR3 comprises 16 residues. CDR1 is SGHVS and CDR2 is FQNEAQ in the germline V gene. V lost 2 bases to trimming and J lost 1 base, with 12 bases between them.

This sequence joins TRBV10-3 and TRBJ1-2; 8 positions match TRBD1. J gave up 8 bases and V 7 bases, and 6 bases lay outside the gene matches. The germline V gene encodes CDR1 ENHRY and CDR2 SYGVKD. This CDR3 comprises 12 residues. CDR3: CAITPGGAGYTF. The CDR3 bases are TGTGCCATCACCCCAGGGGGCGCCGGCTACACCTTC.

This clone was detected a few times. The chain has TRBV6-2 or TRBV6-3 and TRBJ2-7; 10 positions agree with TRBD2. The CDR3 has 16 amino acids. The germline gives CDR1 MNHEY, CDR2 SVGEGT. The V segment lost 6 bases and the J segment 4 bases; nucleotides outside the gene matches: 12. The CDR3 coding sequence is TGTGCCAGCAGCTCAGGCACTAGCGGGATAGCATACGAGCAGTACTTC. This translates into CASSSGTSGIAYEQYF.

This clone was observed a handful of times. The V call is TRBV15, the J call TRBJ1-4, with a tentative D call TRBD1 (5 bases). The CDR3 has 15 amino acids. Trimming removed 1 base at V and 3 bases at J, with 9 bases between. The germline V gene has CDR1 LNHNV and CDR2 YYDKDF (reference sequence). The CDR3 protein is CATSRVRQSNEKLFF. The CDR3 DNA follows: TGTGCCACCAGCAGAGTTCGACAGTCTAATGAAAAACTGTTTTTT.

This clone was observed a few times. This chain joins TRBV19 and TRBJ2-7; D perhaps matches TRBD2 (6 bases). From germline, CDR1 is LNHDA and CDR2 SQIVND (reference sequence). This CDR3 has 14 residues. V lost 4 bases and J 0 bases, leaving 10 bases between the germline ends. CDR3 protein: CASSRAGSSYEQYF. The CDR3 DNA is TGTGCCAGTAGTAGGGCGGGGAGCTCCTACGAGCAGTACTTC.

This chain uses TRBV27 with TRBJ2-2; D call uncertain. The CDR3 has 14 residues. The V gene lost 4 bases and the J gene lost 5 bases, with 11 bases spanning the gap. Germline CDR1 is MNHEY and CDR2 is SMNVEV (reference sequence). The CDR3 sequence: CASSSRSSTGELFF. The CDR3 coding sequence is TGTGCCAGCAGTTCTAGGAGCTCTACCGGGGAGCTGTTTTTT.

This clone was recorded a few times. CDR3 loop: CASSIPGINQPQHF. The CDR3, as DNA: TGTGCCAGTAGTATCCCCGGGATAAATCAGCCCCAGCATTTT. V usage is TRBV19 and J usage is TRBJ1-5; D unresolved. Germline CDR1 reads LNHDA; CDR2 reads SQIVND (reference sequence). The V and J ends lost 3 bases and 4 bases respectively, with 10 bases between them. The CDR3 length is 14 residues.